The rows below give T cell receptor beta chains drawn from one sample of a study of blood T cell repertoires in COVID-19. Clones were sequenced by immunoSEQ multiplex PCR, and TCRdb holds only the in-frame ones, with some missing. The sample holds under 100,000 clones, more than 75% seen once. Input material: peripheral blood. The receptors originated from a woman aged 80 or over with active or convalescent COVID-19. The CDR3 runs from the conserved cysteine through the conserved F or W.

len,j_gene,v_gene,CDR3aa
19,TRBJ2-1,TRBV27,CASSLNPRYSGSTYNEQFF
18,TRBJ1-4,TRBV11-2,CASSSRDRGENRNEKLFF
13,TRBJ2-1,TRBV5-1,CASSTLADNEQFF
13,TRBJ2-2,TRBV7-9,CASSFSGTGELFF
18,TRBJ2-1,TRBV6-6,CASSRLDRASGGAYEQFF
15,TRBJ1-2,TRBV6-6,CASSYGEPLPYGYTF
15,TRBJ2-7,TRBV3-1/TRBV3-2,CASSPRFRASYEQYF
13,TRBJ1-2,TRBV4-3,CASSQVVGDGYTF
11,TRBJ2-5,TRBV30,CAATRGETQYF
15,TRBJ2-7,TRBV2,CASSEAPGQGGEQYF
15,TRBJ1-1,TRBV5-6,CASSGRSGGGTEAFF
15,TRBJ1-2,TRBV19,CASRPPGGEPYGYTF
15,TRBJ2-1,TRBV5-1,CASSSGTGMGNEQFF
16,TRBJ2-7,TRBV18,CASSPGTARESYEQYF
16,TRBJ2-3,TRBV10-2,CASSPRLAGGPDTQYF
13,TRBJ2-7,TRBV3-1/TRBV3-2,CASSQDRGNEQYF
14,TRBJ1-3,TRBV20-1,CSASPGFFGNTIYF
16,TRBJ1-4,TRBV19,CASSPSRTGDNEKLFF
13,TRBJ2-7,TRBV29-1,CSVGGSGEGEQYF
15,TRBJ2-3,TRBV28,CASSLPGAPKDTQYF
15,TRBJ1-4,TRBV9,CASSAQRDRVEKLFF
15,TRBJ2-2,TRBV20-1,CSASRGTGSYGELFF
15,TRBJ2-3,TRBV6-5,CASTRGEAGTDTQYF
15,TRBJ1-3,TRBV2,CASSDIGTLGNTIYF
16,TRBJ2-2,TRBV3-1/TRBV3-2,CASSQVAGGPPGELFF
12,TRBJ1-2,TRBV2,CASYGTGKGYTF
15,TRBJ1-1,TRBV19,CASSIGGNLNTEAFF
14,TRBJ2-3,TRBV9,CASSGVGGVDTQYF
13,TRBJ1-2,TRBV30,CAWADRPNYGYTF
15,TRBJ1-3,TRBV9,CASSVGGLSGNTIYF